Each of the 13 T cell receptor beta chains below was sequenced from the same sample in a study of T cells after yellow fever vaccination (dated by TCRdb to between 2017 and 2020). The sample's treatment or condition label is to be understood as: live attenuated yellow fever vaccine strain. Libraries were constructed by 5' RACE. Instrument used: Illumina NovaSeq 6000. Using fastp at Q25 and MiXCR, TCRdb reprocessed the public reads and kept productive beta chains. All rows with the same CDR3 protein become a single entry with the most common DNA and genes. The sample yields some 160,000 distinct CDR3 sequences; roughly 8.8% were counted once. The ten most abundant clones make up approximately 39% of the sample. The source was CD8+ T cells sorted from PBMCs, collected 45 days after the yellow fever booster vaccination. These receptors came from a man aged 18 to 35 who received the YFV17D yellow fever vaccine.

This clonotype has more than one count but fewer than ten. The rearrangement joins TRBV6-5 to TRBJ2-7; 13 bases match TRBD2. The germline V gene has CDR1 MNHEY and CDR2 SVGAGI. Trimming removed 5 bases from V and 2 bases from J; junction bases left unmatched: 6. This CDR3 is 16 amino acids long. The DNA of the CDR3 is TGTGCCAGCAGTAAAAGGACTAGCGGGGGAACCTACGAGCAGTACTTC. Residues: CASSKRTSGGTYEQYF.

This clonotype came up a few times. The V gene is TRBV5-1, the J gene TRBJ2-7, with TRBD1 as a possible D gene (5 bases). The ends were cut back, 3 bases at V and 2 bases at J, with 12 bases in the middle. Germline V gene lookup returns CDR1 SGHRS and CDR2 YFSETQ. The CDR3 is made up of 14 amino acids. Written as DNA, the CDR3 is TGCGCCAGCAGCTACGGACAAAGGCCCTACGAGCAGTACTTC. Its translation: CASSYGQRPYEQYF.

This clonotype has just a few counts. The CDR3 region has the DNA TGTGCCAGCAGCCAAGATAGACAAGGCAATCAGCCCCAGCATTTT. It translates to CASSQDRQGNQPQHF. The chain carries TRBV4-2 and TRBJ1-5; unclear D gene. CDR3 length: 15 residues. Trimming stripped 0 bases from V and 2 bases from J, with 8 bases between. In germline, CDR1 is LGHNA, CDR2 YNFKEQ.

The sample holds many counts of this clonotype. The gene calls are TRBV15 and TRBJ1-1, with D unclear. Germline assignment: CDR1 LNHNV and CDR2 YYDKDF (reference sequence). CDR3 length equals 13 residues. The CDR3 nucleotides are TGTGTAACCCAGCCGACACCGAACACTGAAGCTTTCTTT. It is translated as CVTQPTPNTEAFF.

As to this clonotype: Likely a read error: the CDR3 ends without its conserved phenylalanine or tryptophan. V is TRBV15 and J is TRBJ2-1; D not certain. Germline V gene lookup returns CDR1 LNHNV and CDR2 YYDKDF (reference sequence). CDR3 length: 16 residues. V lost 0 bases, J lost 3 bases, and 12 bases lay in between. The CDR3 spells CATSRDPDGYYNEQFL. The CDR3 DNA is TGTGCCACCAGCAGAGACCCGGACGGATACTACAATGAGCAGTTCCTC.

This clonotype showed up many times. The CDR3 sequence: CSARLAGDTGELFF. As DNA, the CDR3 is TGCAGTGCTAGACTAGCGGGGGATACCGGGGAGCTGTTTTTT. The chain carries TRBV20-1 and TRBJ2-2; the match to TRBD2 covers 10 bases. After removal of 2 bases from V and 5 bases from J, the junction contained 2 bases not matched to a gene. This CDR3 region has 14 residues. The V gene's germline CDR1 is DFQATT and CDR2 SNEGSKA (reference sequence).

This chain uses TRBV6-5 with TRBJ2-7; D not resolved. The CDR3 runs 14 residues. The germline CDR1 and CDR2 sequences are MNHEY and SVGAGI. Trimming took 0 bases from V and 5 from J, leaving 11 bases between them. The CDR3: CASSYSRPADEQYF. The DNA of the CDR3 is TGTGCCAGCAGTTACTCTCGGCCGGCGGACGAGCAGTACTTC.

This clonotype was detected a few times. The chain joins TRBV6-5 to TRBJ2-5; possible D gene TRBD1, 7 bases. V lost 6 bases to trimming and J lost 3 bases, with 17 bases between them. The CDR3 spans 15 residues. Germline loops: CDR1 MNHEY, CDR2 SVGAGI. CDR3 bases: TGTGCCAGCAGCTGGACAGGAGGGTATGAAGAGACCCAGTACTTC. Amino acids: CASSWTGGYEETQYF.

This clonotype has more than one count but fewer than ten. The CDR3 DNA sequence: TGTGCCAGCAGGCGAGAAGGGCTGGGCGGGGAGCTGTTTTTT. Protein sequence: CASRREGLGGELFF. This chain connects TRBV12-3 or TRBV12-4 to TRBJ2-2, with D unresolved. With 6 bases removed from V and 7 bases from J, the gap between germline ends came to 15 bases. CDR3 length: 14 amino acids.

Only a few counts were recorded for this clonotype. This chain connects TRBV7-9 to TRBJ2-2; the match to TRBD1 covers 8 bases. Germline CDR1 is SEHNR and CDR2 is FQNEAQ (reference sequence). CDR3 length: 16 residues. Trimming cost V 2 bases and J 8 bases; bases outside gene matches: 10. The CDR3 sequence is CASSLTKTGAIGELFF. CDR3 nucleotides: TGTGCCAGCAGCTTAACGAAGACAGGGGCGATTGGGGAGCTGTTTTTT.

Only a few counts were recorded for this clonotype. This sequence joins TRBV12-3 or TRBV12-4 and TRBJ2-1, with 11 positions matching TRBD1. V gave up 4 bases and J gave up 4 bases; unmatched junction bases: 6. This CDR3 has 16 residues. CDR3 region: CASSSVGTGGYNEQFF. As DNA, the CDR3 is TGTGCCAGCAGTTCTGTCGGGACAGGGGGATACAATGAGCAGTTCTTC.

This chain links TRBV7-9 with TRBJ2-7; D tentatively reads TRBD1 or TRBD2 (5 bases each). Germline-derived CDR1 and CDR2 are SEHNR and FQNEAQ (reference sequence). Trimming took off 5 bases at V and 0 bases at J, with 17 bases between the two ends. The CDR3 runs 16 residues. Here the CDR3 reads CASSLTPGRSSYEQYV. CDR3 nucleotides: TGTGCCAGCAGCCTTACACCGGGACGGAGCTCCTACGAGCAGTACGTC.

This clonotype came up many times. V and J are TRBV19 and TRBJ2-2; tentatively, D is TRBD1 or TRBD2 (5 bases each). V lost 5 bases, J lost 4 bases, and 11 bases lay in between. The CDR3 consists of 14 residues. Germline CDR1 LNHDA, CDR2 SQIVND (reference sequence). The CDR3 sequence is CASSPGPTTGELFF. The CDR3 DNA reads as TGTGCCAGTAGTCCGGGACCCACCACCGGGGAGCTGTTTTTT.